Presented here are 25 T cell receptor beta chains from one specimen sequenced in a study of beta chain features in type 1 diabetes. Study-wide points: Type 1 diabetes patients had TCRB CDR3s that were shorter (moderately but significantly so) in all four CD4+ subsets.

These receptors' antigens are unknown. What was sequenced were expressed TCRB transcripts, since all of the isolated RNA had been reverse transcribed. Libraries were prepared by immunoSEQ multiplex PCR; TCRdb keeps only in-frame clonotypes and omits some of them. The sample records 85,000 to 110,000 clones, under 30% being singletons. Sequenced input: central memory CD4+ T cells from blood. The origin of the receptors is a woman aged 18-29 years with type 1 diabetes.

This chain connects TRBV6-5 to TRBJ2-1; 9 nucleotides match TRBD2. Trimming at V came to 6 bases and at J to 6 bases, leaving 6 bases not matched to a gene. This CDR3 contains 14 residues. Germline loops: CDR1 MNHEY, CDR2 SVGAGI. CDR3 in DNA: TGTGCCAGCAGAGCCGGGACTAGCCTCAATGAGCAGTTCTTC. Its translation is CASRAGTSLNEQFF.

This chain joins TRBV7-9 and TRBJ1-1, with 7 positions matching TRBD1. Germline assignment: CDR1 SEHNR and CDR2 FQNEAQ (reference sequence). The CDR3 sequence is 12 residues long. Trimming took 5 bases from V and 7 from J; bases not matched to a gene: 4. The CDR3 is CASSLRDSEAFF. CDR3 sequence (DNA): TGTGCCAGCAGCCTCCGGGACAGTGAAGCTTTCTTT.

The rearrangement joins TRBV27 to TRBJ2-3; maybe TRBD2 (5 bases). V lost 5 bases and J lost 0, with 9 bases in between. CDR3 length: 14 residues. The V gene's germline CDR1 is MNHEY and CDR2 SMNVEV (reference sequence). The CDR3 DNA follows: TGTGCCAGCAGTACCGGACTTAGCACAGATACGCAGTATTTT. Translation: CASSTGLSTDTQYF.

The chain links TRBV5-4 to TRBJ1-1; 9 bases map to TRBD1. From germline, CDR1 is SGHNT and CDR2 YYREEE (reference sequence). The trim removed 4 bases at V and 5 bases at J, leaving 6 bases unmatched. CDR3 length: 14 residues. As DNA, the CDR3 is TGTGCCAGCAGCCGACAGGGGGGGAGTACTGAAGCTTTCTTT. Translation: CASSRQGGSTEAFF.

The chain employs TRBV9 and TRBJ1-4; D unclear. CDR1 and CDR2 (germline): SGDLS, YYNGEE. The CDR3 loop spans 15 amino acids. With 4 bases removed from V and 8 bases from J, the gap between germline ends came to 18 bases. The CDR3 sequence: CASSPRGVPEEKLFF. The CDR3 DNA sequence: TGTGCCAGCAGCCCTCGAGGCGTCCCGGAGGAAAAACTGTTTTTT.

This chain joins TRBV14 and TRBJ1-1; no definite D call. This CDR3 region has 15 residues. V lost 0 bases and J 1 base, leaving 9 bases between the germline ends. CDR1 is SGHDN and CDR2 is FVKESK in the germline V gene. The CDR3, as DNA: TGTGCCAGCAGCCAAGACGGAGGCAGGAACACTGAAGCTTTCTTT. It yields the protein CASSQDGGRNTEAFF.

CDR3 protein: CASSLEGSTSLTRVRELFF. The CDR3 nucleotides are TGTGCCAGCAGCTTAGAGGGAAGCACTAGCCTAACGCGGGTTAGGGAGCTGTTTTTT. The rearrangement links TRBV7-8 to TRBJ2-2, with D possibly TRBD2 on 6 matching bases. CDR1 is SGHVS and CDR2 is FQNEAQ in the germline V gene. This CDR3 is 19 amino acids long. V lost 1 base and J lost 9, with 27 bases in between.

CDR3 coding DNA: TGCGCCAGTTCACCGGGACTAGATCTCAATGAGCAGTTCTTC. It specifies CASSPGLDLNEQFF. The V and J genes are TRBV5-1 and TRBJ2-1; 8 bases map to TRBD2. CDR1 and CDR2 from the germline V gene are SGHRS and YFSETQ. The CDR3 runs to 14 residues. Trimming took 8 bases from V and 6 from J; bases not matched to a gene: 10.

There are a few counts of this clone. The CDR3 here is CASSIIAGTAAPEQFF. The DNA for the CDR3 is TGTGCCAGTAGTATTATCGCTGGGACTGCCGCACCGGAGCAGTTCTTC. This chain uses TRBV19 with TRBJ2-1; a weak D match, TRBD2 (6 bases). This CDR3 is built from 16 residues. Trimming took 3 bases from V and 10 from J, leaving 22 bases between them. Germline V CDR1 and CDR2: LNHDA, SQIVND (reference sequence).

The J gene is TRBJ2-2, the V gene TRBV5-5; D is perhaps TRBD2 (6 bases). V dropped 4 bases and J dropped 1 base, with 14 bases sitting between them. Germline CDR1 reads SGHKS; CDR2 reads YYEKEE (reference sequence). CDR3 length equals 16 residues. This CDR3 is CASSPGGLMNTGELFF. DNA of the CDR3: TGTGCCAGCAGCCCCGGAGGACTAATGAACACCGGGGAGCTGTTTTTT.

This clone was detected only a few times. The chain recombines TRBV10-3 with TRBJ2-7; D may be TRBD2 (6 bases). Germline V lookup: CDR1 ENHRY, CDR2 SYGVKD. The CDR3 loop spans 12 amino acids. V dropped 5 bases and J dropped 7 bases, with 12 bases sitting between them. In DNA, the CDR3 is TGTGCCATCAGTAGGGAGGTGGGGGAGCAGTACGTC. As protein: CAISREVGEQYV.

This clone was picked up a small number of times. The CDR3 sequence: CASTVRGNEQFF. Written as DNA, the CDR3 is TGTGCCAGCACGGTCAGGGGCAATGAGCAGTTCTTC. This chain uses TRBV6-6 with TRBJ2-1; a weak D match, TRBD1 (6 bases). The CDR3 loop spans 12 amino acids. Germline V gene lookup returns CDR1 MNHNY and CDR2 SVGAGI (reference sequence). The V and J ends lost 7 bases and 6 bases respectively, with 10 bases between them.

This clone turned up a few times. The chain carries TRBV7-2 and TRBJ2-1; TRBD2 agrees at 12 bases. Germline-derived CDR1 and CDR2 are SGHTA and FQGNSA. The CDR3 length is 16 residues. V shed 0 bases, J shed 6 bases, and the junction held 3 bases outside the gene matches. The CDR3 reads CASSLARLAGVNEQFF. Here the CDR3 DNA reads TGTGCCAGCAGCTTAGCGCGACTAGCGGGAGTCAATGAGCAGTTCTTC.

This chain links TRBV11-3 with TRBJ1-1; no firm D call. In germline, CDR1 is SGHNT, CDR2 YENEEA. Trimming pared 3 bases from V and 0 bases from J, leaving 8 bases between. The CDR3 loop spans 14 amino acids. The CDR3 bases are TGTGCCAGCAGCTTCTCCGGTGTGAACACTGAAGCTTTCTTT. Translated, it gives CASSFSGVNTEAFF.

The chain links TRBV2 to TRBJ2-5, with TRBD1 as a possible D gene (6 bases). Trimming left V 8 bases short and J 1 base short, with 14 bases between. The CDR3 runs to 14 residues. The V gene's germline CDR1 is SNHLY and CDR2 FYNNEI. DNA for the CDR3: TGTGCCAGCTTGGGCTCGGACAGCCAAGAGACCCAGTACTTC. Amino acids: CASLGSDSQETQYF.

The CDR3 coding sequence is TGTGCCAGCACTACCTCACCGGGACAGGGTGGTAAAGCTTTCTTT. It specifies CASTTSPGQGGKAFF. This chain joins TRBV28 and TRBJ1-1; TRBD1 matches at 9 bases. J was trimmed by 9 bases and V by 7 bases; bases with no gene match: 15. The CDR3 covers 15 residues. From germline, CDR1 is MDHEN and CDR2 SYDVKM.

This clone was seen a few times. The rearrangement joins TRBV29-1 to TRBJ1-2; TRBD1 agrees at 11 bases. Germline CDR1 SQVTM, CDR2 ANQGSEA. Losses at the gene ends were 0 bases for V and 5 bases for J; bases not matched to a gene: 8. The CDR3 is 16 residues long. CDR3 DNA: TGCAGCGTTGAAGATAGGGGGACAGGGGGATTTTATGGCTACACCTTC. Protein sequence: CSVEDRGTGGFYGYTF.

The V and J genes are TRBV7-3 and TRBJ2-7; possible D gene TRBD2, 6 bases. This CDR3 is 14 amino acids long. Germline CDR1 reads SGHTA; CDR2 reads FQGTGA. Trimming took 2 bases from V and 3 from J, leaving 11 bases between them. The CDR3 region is CASSLGGRLYEQYF. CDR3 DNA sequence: TGTGCCAGCAGCTTAGGGGGGAGACTCTACGAGCAGTACTTC.

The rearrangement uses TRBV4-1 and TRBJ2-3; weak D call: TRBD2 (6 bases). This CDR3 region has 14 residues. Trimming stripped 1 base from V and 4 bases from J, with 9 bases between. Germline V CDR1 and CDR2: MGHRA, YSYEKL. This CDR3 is CASSQAGASDTQYF. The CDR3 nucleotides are TGCGCCAGCAGCCAAGCGGGAGCGTCAGATACGCAGTATTTT.

CDR3 DNA sequence: TGTGCCAGCAGCCCTGGACAGAGAATGGGCGAGCAGTACTTC. Residues: CASSPGQRMGEQYF. This sequence joins TRBV7-9 and TRBJ2-7; possibly TRBD1 for D (6 bases). From germline, CDR1 is SEHNR and CDR2 FQNEAQ (reference sequence). The CDR3 is made up of 14 amino acids. Trimming pared 5 bases from V and 6 bases from J, leaving 17 bases between.

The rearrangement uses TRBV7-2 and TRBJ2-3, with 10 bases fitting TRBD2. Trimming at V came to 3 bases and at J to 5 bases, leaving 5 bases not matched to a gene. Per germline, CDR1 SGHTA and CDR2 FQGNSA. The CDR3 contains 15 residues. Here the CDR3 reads CASSFTSGIGDTQYF. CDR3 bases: TGTGCCAGCAGCTTTACTAGCGGGATCGGAGATACGCAGTATTTT.

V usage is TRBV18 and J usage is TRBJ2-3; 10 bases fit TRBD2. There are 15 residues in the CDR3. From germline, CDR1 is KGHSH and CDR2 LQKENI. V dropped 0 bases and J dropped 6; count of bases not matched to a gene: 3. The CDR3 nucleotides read TGTGCCAGCTCACCACCAGGGACTAGCGCGGATACGCAGTATTTT. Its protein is CASSPPGTSADTQYF.

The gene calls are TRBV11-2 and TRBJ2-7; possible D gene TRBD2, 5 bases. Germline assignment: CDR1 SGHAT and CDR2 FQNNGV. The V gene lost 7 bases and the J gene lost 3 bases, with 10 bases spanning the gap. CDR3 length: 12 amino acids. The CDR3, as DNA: TGTGCCAGCATCAACCGGGGCTACGAGCAGTACTTC. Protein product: CASINRGYEQYF.

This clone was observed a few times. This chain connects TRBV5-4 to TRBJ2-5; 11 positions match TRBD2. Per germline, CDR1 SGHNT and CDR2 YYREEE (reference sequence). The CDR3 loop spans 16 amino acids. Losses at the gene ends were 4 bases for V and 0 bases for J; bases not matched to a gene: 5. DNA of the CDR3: TGTGCCAGCAGCCTGGGACTAGCGGCCAACCAAGAGACCCAGTACTTC. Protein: CASSLGLAANQETQYF.

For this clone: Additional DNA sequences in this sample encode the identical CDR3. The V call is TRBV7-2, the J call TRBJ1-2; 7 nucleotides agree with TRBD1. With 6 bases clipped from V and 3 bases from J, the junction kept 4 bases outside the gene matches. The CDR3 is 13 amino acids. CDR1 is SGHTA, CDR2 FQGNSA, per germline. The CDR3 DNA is TGTGCCAGCAGTTTCGACAGGGACTATGGCTACACCTTC. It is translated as CASSFDRDYGYTF.